Listed below are T cell receptor beta chains from one sample, sequenced in a study of beta chain features in type 1 diabetes. Produced via immunoSEQ multiplex PCR; TCRdb's table is partial and in-frame only. The repertoire holds hundreds of thousands of clones, with roughly a sixth as singletons. Sequenced material: naive CD4+ T cells from blood. Source of these receptors: a man aged 18 to 29 in good health. The CDR3 runs from the conserved cysteine through the conserved F or W. A D gene is named only where the DNA matches it firmly. The size field is filled for only some rows; it gives once, few, many or a size class.

>TRBV28|TRBJ1-4|NA|few
TGTGCCAGCAGTCCCGGGCAGGCGGGTAATGAAAAACTGTTTTTT
CASSPGQAGNEKLFF
>TRBV9|TRBJ2-1|NA|NA
TGTGCCAGCAGCGTAGTTGGGGAGCGAATGAATGAGCAGTTCTTC
CASSVVGERMNEQFF
>TRBV5-1|TRBJ2-5|TRBD1|NA
TGCGCCAGCAGTTTACCGGGACAGGGTATCAGGGCTCAAGAGACCCAGTACTTC
CASSLPGQGIRAQETQYF
>TRBV7-2|TRBJ2-3|TRBD2|few
TGTGCCAGCAGCCCGGGGACTAGCGGGAGTTATACGCAGTATTTT
CASSPGTSGSYTQYF
>TRBV9|TRBJ1-2|NA|NA
TGTGCCAGCAGCGTAGACCCCGGGGGGGCCGGATATGGCTACACCTTC
CASSVDPGGAGYGYTF
>TRBV7-9|TRBJ2-1|NA|NA
TGTGCCAGCAGCTCATTTAGATTGGCGGGAACCTTATACAATGAGCAGTTCTTC
CASSSFRLAGTLYNEQFF
>TRBV4-1|TRBJ2-1|NA|NA
TGCGCCAGCAGCCCAGGGGGAGCGGGAGTTAAATTCAATGAGCAGTTCTTC
CASSPGGAGVKFNEQFF
>TRBV7-2|TRBJ2-3|NA|few
TGTGCCAGCAGCCCCCAACCCGAAATCAGCACAGATACGCAGTATTTT
CASSPQPEISTDTQYF
>TRBV7-9|TRBJ1-4|NA|few
TGTGCCAGCAGCTTATCGCTTTTGGGGGGAAAACTGTTTTTT
CASSLSLLGGKLFF
>TRBV28|TRBJ2-3|NA|few
TGTGCCAGCAGCCTAAGCACAGATACGCAGTATTTT
CASSLSTDTQYF
>TRBV5-4|TRBJ2-1|TRBD1|many
TGTGCCAGCAGCTTGGGTAGGGGGCAGAACAATGAGCAGTTCTTC
CASSLGRGQNNEQFF
>TRBV11-1|TRBJ1-1|NA|NA
TGTGCCAGCAGCTTAGTCGGGGGCTCGGAGAGTGAAGCTTTCTTT
CASSLVGGSESEAFF
>TRBV7-2|TRBJ2-1|TRBD2|NA
TGTGCCAGCAGCTGGCTTGGAGCGGGGTACAATGAGCAGTTCTTC
CASSWLGAGYNEQFF
>TRBV4-1|TRBJ1-1|TRBD1|NA
TGCGCCAGCAGCCAAGTGGTAATGGACAGGGGGCGCACTGAAGCTTTCTTT
CASSQVVMDRGRTEAFF
>TRBV11-2|TRBJ2-3|NA|NA
TGTGCCAGCAGCACCTTGAGATATGGCACAGATACGCAGTATTTT
CASSTLRYGTDTQYF
>TRBV7-9|TRBJ1-1|NA|few
TGTGCCAGCAGCTTAGAAGGGGGTTGGGCTTTCTTT
CASSLEGGWAFF
>TRBV7-9|TRBJ1-3|NA|NA
TGTGCCAGCAGCTTAGCGCTCTCGGAATGGGGCTCTGGAAACACCATATATTTT
CASSLALSEWGSGNTIYF
>TRBV5-1|TRBJ1-1|NA|NA
TGCGCCAGCAGACCTAGACGGACTACTCCCACCCCGACTGAAGCTTTCTTT
CASRPRRTTPTPTEAFF
>TRBV7-9|TRBJ1-2|NA|few
TGTGCCAGCAGCCTCCATACCCCCGGGACAACCTTC
CASSLHTPGTTF
>TRBV6-5|TRBJ2-2|NA|NA
TGTGCCAGCTCGAGGACGGGGAACACCGGGGAGCTGTTTTTT
CASSRTGNTGELFF
>TRBV7-2|TRBJ1-1|NA|few
TGTGCCAGCAGCCTCCTCGGGGGGGCCAACACTGAAGCTTTCTTT
CASSLLGGANTEAFF
>TRBV7-2|TRBJ1-1|TRBD1|NA
TGTGCCAGCAGCTTAACAGGGGTACACACTGAAGCTTTCTTT
CASSLTGVHTEAFF
>TRBV6-5|TRBJ1-5|NA|few
TGTGCCAGCAGTTACACCAGGGGTGGGCAGCCCCAGCATTTT
CASSYTRGGQPQHF
>TRBV28|TRBJ1-5|NA|few
TGTGCCTCTCGAGCGGGGGGCAGAAATCAGCCCCAGCATTTT
CASRAGGRNQPQHF
>TRBV30|TRBJ1-5|NA|few
TGTGCCTGGAGTGGCGGGGGTCAGCCCCAGCATTTT
CAWSGGGQPQHF
>TRBV7-2|TRBJ2-3|NA|few
TGTGCCAGCAGCTTAGCTCCCGGGGCGTCTCAAGATACGCAGTATTTT
CASSLAPGASQDTQYF
>TRBV7-2|TRBJ1-1|NA|few
TGTGCCAGCAGCTTAGCGCCGACTGAAGCTTTCTTT
CASSLAPTEAFF
>TRBV7-9|TRBJ1-5|NA|few
TGTGCCAGCAGCCGACACCCCACGCAGCCCCAGCATTTT
CASSRHPTQPQHF
>TRBV28|TRBJ1-5|NA|few
TGTGCCAGCAGTTTACGCGGGGGGAAGCAGCCCCAGCATTTT
CASSLRGGKQPQHF
>TRBV9|TRBJ2-2|TRBD2|NA
TGTGCCAGCAGCGTAGCGAGTAGCGGGATTTGGACCGGGGAGCTGTTTTTT
CASSVASSGIWTGELFF
>TRBV21-1|TRBJ2-5|NA|NA
TGTGCCAGCAGATTTGGAGAGACCCAGTACTTC
CASRFGETQYF
>TRBV6-5|TRBJ2-7|NA|few
TGTGCCAGCGGGGGGCGTACCGCGGGGGAGCAGTACTTC
CASGGRTAGEQYF
>TRBV7-8|TRBJ1-5|TRBD1|NA
TGTGCCAGCAGCTTACTAGGTCGGACAGGGTCAATTCAGCCCCAGCATTTT
CASSLLGRTGSIQPQHF
>TRBV18|TRBJ2-3|TRBD2|NA
TGTGCCAGCTCACCAATAAGCGGGGGGTCAGATACGCAGTATTTT
CASSPISGGSDTQYF
>TRBV5-4|TRBJ2-3|NA|few
TGTGCCAGCAGCTTGGACAGGACCGATACGCAGTATTTT
CASSLDRTDTQYF
>TRBV4-1|TRBJ1-1|NA|NA
TGCGCCAGCAGCCAAGCGGCGGGCCTACGGAACACTGAAGCTTTCTTT
CASSQAAGLRNTEAFF
>TRBV9|TRBJ1-1|TRBD1|few
TGTGCCAGCAGCCCCGACAGGGTTGAAGCTTTCTTT
CASSPDRVEAFF
>TRBV7-9|TRBJ1-5|NA|few
TGTGCCAGCAGCGGAGGGGGTAACAATCAGCCCCAGCATTTT
CASSGGGNNQPQHF
>TRBV7-9|TRBJ1-2|NA|NA
TGTGCCAGCAGCTTAACGACGGAGAGTATCCATGGCTACACCTTC
CASSLTTESIHGYTF
>TRBV6-4|TRBJ2-7|TRBD1|NA
TGTGCCAGCAGCCCGGGACAGGGTGGAACCTACGAGCAGTACTTC
CASSPGQGGTYEQYF
>TRBV4-2|TRBJ1-3|NA|few
TGTGCCAGCAGCCAAGAACGATTTTCTGGAAACACCATATATTTT
CASSQERFSGNTIYF
>TRBV15|TRBJ1-5|TRBD1|few
TGTGCCACCAGCGCAATGGGACAGGGGTATCAGCCCCAGCATTTT
CATSAMGQGYQPQHF
>TRBV27|TRBJ1-6|NA|few
TGTGCCAGCACCCCCCGCGGGGGCGGTTCACCCCTCCACTTT
CASTPRGGGSPLHF
>TRBV18|TRBJ2-1|NA|few
TGTGCCAGCTCACCACAATTACACTACAATGAGCAGTTCTTC
CASSPQLHYNEQFF
>TRBV28|TRBJ2-7|NA|NA
TGTGCCCTCGCAGGGCGGGGAGAGCAGTACTTC
CALAGRGEQYF
>TRBV7-8|TRBJ2-7|TRBD1|NA
TGTGCCAGCAGCCTCGGGACAGTGTCCTCCTACGAGCAGTACTTC
CASSLGTVSSYEQYF
>TRBV9|TRBJ2-7|TRBD1|once
TGTGCCAGCAGCGAGTCGGGACAGAGCTGCGAGCAGTACTTC
CASSESGQSCEQYF
>TRBV7-2|TRBJ2-7|NA|NA
TGTGCCAGCACCCTCGGGCAGGGAGCCTACGAGCAGTACTTC
CASTLGQGAYEQYF
>TRBV9|TRBJ1-1|NA|few
TGTGCCAGCAGCGACAAAGGGGCGGCCGTTCCTCGTGGAGCTTTCTTT
CASSDKGAAVPRGAFF
>TRBV7-9|TRBJ2-7|TRBD2|many
TGTGCCAGCAGCTTTAGCGGGGGATCGGGAGAGCAGTACTTC
CASSFSGGSGEQYF
>TRBV11-2|TRBJ2-7|NA|NA
TGTGCCAGCAGCTTAGACTATCATCACTCCTACGAGCAGTACTTC
CASSLDYHHSYEQYF
>TRBV5-1|TRBJ2-1|TRBD2|few
TGCGCCAGCAGCTTGGGAGCGGGAGGGTACGATGAGCAGTTCTTC
CASSLGAGGYDEQFF
>TRBV28|TRBJ2-7|TRBD1|NA
TGTGCCAGCAGTCCCCCGGGACAGGGGAACTACGAGCAGTACTTC
CASSPPGQGNYEQYF
>TRBV28|TRBJ2-1|NA|NA
TGTGCCAGCAGTCGGATCTCCTACAATGAGCAGTTCTTC
CASSRISYNEQFF
>TRBV10-3|TRBJ2-5|NA|few
TGTGCCATCAGTCTGGCAAGTCTAACTAGGGGCCAAGAGACCCAGTACTTC
CAISLASLTRGQETQYF